The T cell receptor beta chain described here comes from a study of T cell responses to AZD1222 COVID-19 vaccine. Germline V gives CDR1 WNHNN, CDR2 SYGVQD (reference sequence). V lost 2 bases to trimming and J lost 5 bases, with 10 bases between them. The CDR3 has 14 amino acids. TCRdb keeps only in-frame clones here, not all; method: immunoSEQ multiplex PCR. The table lists 34,000 or so clones, roughly 91% of them singletons. The TCR was taken from an adult in good health. The V call is TRBV10-1, the J call TRBJ1-5; D gene ambiguous. Specimen: peripheral blood, collected on day 0 of AZD1222 vaccination. CDR3 in amino acids: CASSEGREDQPQHF. Written as DNA, the CDR3 is TGCGCCAGCAGTGAGGGAAGGGAGGATCAGCCCCAGCATTTT.